The 19 T cell receptor beta chains below all came from one sample that was sequenced in a study of cytomegalovirus exposure and HLA in healthy donors (TCRdb year 2017). Library prep was done by the immunoSEQ multiplex PCR assay. A mixture of 60 forward primers for TCR Vbeta segments and 13 reverse primers for TCR Jbeta segments was used in the multiplex PCR. TCRdb re-hosts the immuneACCESS table, in-frame sequences only. Its copies lack some clones; in the studies checked, an unresolved V gene accounts for under half of them, and the cause for the rest is not known. The table for this sample lists under 200,000 clones; around 78% of them were counted only once. The ten largest clones take up about 14% of the sample. Sequenced input: PBMCs. Receptors were obtained from a woman aged 30 to 39 in good health and CMV-seropositive.

V gene TRBV19 combines with J gene TRBJ2-7, with 7 bases identical to TRBD1. The CDR3 runs 14 residues. Germline-derived CDR1 and CDR2 are LNHDA and SQIVND (reference sequence). The V and J ends lost 6 bases and 0 bases, in that order; junction bases with no gene match: 5. The CDR3, as DNA: TGTGCCAGTAGCCTTGACAGGGACTCCTACGAGCAGTACTTC. Translation gives CASSLDRDSYEQYF.

J is TRBJ2-1 and V is TRBV5-4, with 7 bases fitting TRBD2. This CDR3 has 17 amino acids. Trimming took 0 bases from V and 6 from J; bases not matched to a gene: 12. Looked up from germline, CDR1 is SGHNT and CDR2 is YYREEE (reference sequence). The chain's CDR3 is CASSLGAAGRIGNEQFF. For the CDR3, the DNA is TGTGCCAGCAGCTTGGGTGCAGCGGGGAGGATAGGCAATGAGCAGTTCTTC.

The genes are TRBV30 and TRBJ1-1; the D gene is possibly TRBD1 (6 bases). With 3 bases removed from V and 4 bases from J, the gap between germline ends came to 24 bases. The CDR3 is 17 amino acids. Per the germline V gene, CDR1 is GTSNPN and CDR2 is SVGIG (reference sequence). The CDR3, as DNA: TGTGCCTGGAGGTTTCTTGTTGATGGACAGCCGGGCACTGAAGCTTTCTTT. Protein product: CAWRFLVDGQPGTEAFF.

In its sample, this clone was seen once. The gene calls are TRBV7-2 and TRBJ2-5; perhaps TRBD1 as D (6 bases). Looked up from germline, CDR1 is SGHTA and CDR2 is FQGNSA. The CDR3 contains 15 residues. Trimming removed 3 bases from V and 2 bases from J, with 13 bases in between. The CDR3 bases are TGTGCCAGCAGCTTCTGGACAGCATTACAAGAGACCCAGTACTTC. It specifies CASSFWTALQETQYF.

This chain uses TRBV7-9 with TRBJ2-1, with 12 bases aligning to TRBD1. The germline V gene encodes CDR1 SEHNR and CDR2 FQNEAQ (reference sequence). V dropped 6 bases and J dropped 4; count of bases not matched to a gene: 13. The CDR3 totals 18 residues. CDR3 bases: TGTGCCAGCAGTTCCCCGGGACAGGGGGCCTTCGGTTACAATGAGCAGTTCTTC. Protein: CASSSPGQGAFGYNEQFF.

The count of this clone is one. J is TRBJ2-1 and V is TRBV5-1; 12 bases are shared with TRBD2. Germline CDR1 is SGHRS and CDR2 is YFSETQ. The CDR3 totals 15 residues. Germline trimming cut 4 bases from V and 6 bases from J; bases unmatched to any gene: 5. CDR3 sequence: CASSPRTSGTNEQFF. The DNA of the CDR3 is TGCGCCAGCAGCCCTCGGACTAGCGGGACCAATGAGCAGTTCTTC.

This sequence joins TRBV4-3 and TRBJ2-1; TRBD1 matches 7 bases. V lost 0 bases and J lost 5; bases outside the gene matches: 4. The germline gives CDR1 LGHNA, CDR2 YSLEER. CDR3 size: 15 residues. The chain's CDR3 is CASSQDRGQDNEQFF. CDR3 DNA: TGCGCCAGCAGCCAAGATCGCGGACAGGACAATGAGCAGTTCTTC.

The chain has TRBV7-8 and TRBJ1-1; 9 positions match TRBD1. The V segment lost 1 base and the J segment 2 bases; nucleotides outside the gene matches: 14. The CDR3 runs to 19 residues. CDR1 is SGHVS, CDR2 FQNEAQ, per germline. The CDR3 nucleotides are TGTGCCAGCAGCTTAGTCCCAGTTTGGACAGGGGTCAGTAACACTGAAGCTTTCTTT. Protein sequence: CASSLVPVWTGVSNTEAFF.

This clone has only one observation. The V gene is TRBV19, the J gene TRBJ1-2, with D perhaps TRBD1 (6 bases). Trimming stripped 3 bases from V and 3 bases from J, with 8 bases between. Germline lookup yields CDR1 LNHDA and CDR2 SQIVND (reference sequence). The CDR3 runs 13 residues. Here the CDR3 DNA reads TGTGCCAGTAGTATTACAGGGCACTATGGCTACACCTTC. Protein product: CASSITGHYGYTF.

The V call is TRBV10-3, the J call TRBJ2-5; possible D gene TRBD2, 5 bases. Germline V CDR1 and CDR2: ENHRY, SYGVKD. The CDR3 spans 11 residues. Trimming cost V 8 bases and J 3 bases, with 7 bases left between them. CDR3 residues: CAISEEETQYF. The CDR3 coding sequence is TGTGCCATCTCGGAGGAAGAGACCCAGTACTTC.

The V gene is TRBV18, the J gene TRBJ2-2; 7 positions match TRBD1. Germline CDR1 and CDR2: KGHSH and LQKENI. Trimming at V came to 3 bases and at J to 0 bases, leaving 4 bases not matched to a gene. The CDR3 extends over 16 amino acids. The CDR3 reads CASSPWTGPNTGELFF. In DNA, the CDR3 is TGTGCCAGCTCACCGTGGACAGGTCCGAACACCGGGGAGCTGTTTTTT.

This chain links TRBV14 with TRBJ1-2, with TRBD1 matching over 8 bases. Germline CDR1 SGHDN, CDR2 FVKESK. The CDR3 is 14 amino acids. The V gene end was trimmed by 0 bases and the J gene end by 7 bases; junction bases not matched to a gene: 4. DNA of the CDR3: TGTGCCAGCAGCCAAGACGGGACAGGTCGTGGCTACACCTTC. Protein sequence: CASSQDGTGRGYTF.

The chain has TRBV27 and TRBJ2-1, with 12 bases that match TRBD2. CDR1 and CDR2 from the germline V gene are MNHEY and SMNVEV (reference sequence). CDR3 length: 16 amino acids. Unmatched junction bases numbered 10, after V lost 5 bases and J lost 8 bases. CDR3 region: CASSTLAGGLFDEQFF. Written as DNA, the CDR3 is TGTGCCAGCAGTACCCTAGCGGGAGGGCTCTTCGATGAGCAGTTCTTC.

V is TRBV4-3 and J is TRBJ1-2, with D tentatively TRBD1 (5 bases). Trimming removed 1 base from V and 2 bases from J, with 8 bases in between. The CDR3 consists of 14 residues. Germline CDR1 is LGHNA and CDR2 is YSLEER. The CDR3 loop is CASSQANRNYGYTF. CDR3 sequence (DNA): TGCGCCAGCAGCCAAGCAAACAGGAACTATGGCTACACCTTC.

The chain links TRBV5-6 to TRBJ2-6, with D possibly being TRBD1 (6 bases). With 0 bases removed from V and 2 bases from J, the gap between germline ends came to 9 bases. Germline V lookup: CDR1 SGHDT, CDR2 YYEEEE. The CDR3 spans 16 residues. DNA for the CDR3: TGTGCCAGCAGCTTGGTAGGACAGCCTGGGGCCAACGTCCTGACTTTC. Translation gives CASSLVGQPGANVLTF.

The rearrangement joins TRBV7-8 to TRBJ1-2; D possibly corresponds to TRBD1 (6 bases). The CDR3 consists of 15 residues. Trimming took 4 bases from V and 8 from J, leaving 20 bases between them. CDR1 SGHVS and CDR2 FQNEAQ come from the germline V gene. Here the CDR3 DNA reads TGTGCCAGCAGCTCCCGAGACAGGCCCCTTCAAGGCTACACCTTC. This translates into CASSSRDRPLQGYTF.

The chain links TRBV7-9 to TRBJ1-2, with TRBD1 as a possible D gene (5 bases). Per the germline V gene, CDR1 is SEHNR and CDR2 is FQNEAQ (reference sequence). The V and J ends lost 1 base and 13 bases respectively, with 13 bases between them. There are 12 residues in the CDR3. The CDR3 region is CASSLDRTSLTF. CDR3 sequence (DNA): TGTGCCAGCAGCTTAGACAGGACGAGTCTCACCTTC.

A few counts support this clone. The chain carries TRBV20-1 and TRBJ2-5, with a tentative D call TRBD2 (6 bases). Germline V gene lookup returns CDR1 DFQATT and CDR2 SNEGSKA (reference sequence). Trimming cost V 7 bases and J 7 bases, with 13 bases left between them. The CDR3 totals 11 residues. The CDR3 reads CSVLTGGTQYF. The CDR3 DNA is TGCAGTGTTCTCACCGGGGGGACCCAGTACTTC.

The chain employs TRBV18 and TRBJ2-7; 12 bases agree with TRBD2. Trimming cost V 2 bases and J 6 bases; bases outside gene matches: 11. This CDR3 is built from 17 residues. The germline V gene has CDR1 KGHSH and CDR2 LQKENI. The CDR3 DNA reads TGTGCCAGCTCACCAAGGACTAGCGGGGACTGGGTCTCCGAGCAGTACTTC. It is translated as CASSPRTSGDWVSEQYF.